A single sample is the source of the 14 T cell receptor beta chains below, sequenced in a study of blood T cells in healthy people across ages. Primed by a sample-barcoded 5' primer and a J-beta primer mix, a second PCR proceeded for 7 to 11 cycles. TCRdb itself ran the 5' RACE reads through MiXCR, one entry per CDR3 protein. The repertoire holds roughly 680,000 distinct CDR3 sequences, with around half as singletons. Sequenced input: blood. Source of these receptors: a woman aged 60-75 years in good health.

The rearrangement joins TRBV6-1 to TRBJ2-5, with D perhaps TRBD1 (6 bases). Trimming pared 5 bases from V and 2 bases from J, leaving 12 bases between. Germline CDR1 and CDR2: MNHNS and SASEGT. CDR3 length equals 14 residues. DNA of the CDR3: TGTGCCAGCAGTCTCCGGACAGCTCAAGAGACCCAGTACTTC. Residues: CASSLRTAQETQYF.

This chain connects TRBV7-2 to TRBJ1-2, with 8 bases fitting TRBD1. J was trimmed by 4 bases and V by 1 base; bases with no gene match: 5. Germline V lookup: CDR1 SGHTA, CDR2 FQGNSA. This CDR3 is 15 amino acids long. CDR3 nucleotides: TGTGCCAGCAGCTTAGGGGGGACAGGCCGCTATGGCTACACCTTC. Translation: CASSLGGTGRYGYTF.

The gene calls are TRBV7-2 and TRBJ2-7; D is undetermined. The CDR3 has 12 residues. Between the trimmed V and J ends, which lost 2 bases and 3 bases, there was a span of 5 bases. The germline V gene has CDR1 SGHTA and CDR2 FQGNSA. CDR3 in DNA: TGTGCCAGCAGCTTATTCAACTACGAGCAGTACTTC. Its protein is CASSLFNYEQYF.

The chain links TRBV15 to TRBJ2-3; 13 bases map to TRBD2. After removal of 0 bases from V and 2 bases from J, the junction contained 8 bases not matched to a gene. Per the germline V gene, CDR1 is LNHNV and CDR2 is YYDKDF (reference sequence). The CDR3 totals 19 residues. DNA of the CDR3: TGTGCCACCAGCAGAGAGTGGTGGACTAGCGGGAGTACCACAGATACGCAGTATTTT. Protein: CATSREWWTSGSTTDTQYF.

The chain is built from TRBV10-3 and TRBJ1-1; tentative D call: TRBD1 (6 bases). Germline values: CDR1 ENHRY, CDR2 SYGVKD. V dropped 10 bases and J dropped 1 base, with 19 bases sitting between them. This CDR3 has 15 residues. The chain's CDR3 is CATRDRDRQNTEAFF. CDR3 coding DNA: TGTGCCACGAGGGACCGAGACAGGCAGAACACTGAAGCTTTCTTT.

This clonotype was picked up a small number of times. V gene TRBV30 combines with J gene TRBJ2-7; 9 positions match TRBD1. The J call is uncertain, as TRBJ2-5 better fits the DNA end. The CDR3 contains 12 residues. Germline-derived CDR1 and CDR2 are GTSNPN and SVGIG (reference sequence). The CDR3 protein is CAWSTGGETQYF. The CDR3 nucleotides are TGTGCCTGGAGTACAGGGGGCGAGACCCAGTACTTC.

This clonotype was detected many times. The CDR3 reads CASSRRPGTGDTYEQYF. The CDR3 DNA reads as TGTGCCAGCAGCCGCCGTCCCGGGACAGGGGACACCTACGAGCAGTACTTC. The chain joins TRBV3-1 to TRBJ2-7; 10 bases align to TRBD1. CDR3 length: 17 amino acids. In germline, CDR1 is LGHDT, CDR2 YNNKEL (reference sequence). V lost 4 bases, J lost 2 bases, and 11 bases stayed unmatched.

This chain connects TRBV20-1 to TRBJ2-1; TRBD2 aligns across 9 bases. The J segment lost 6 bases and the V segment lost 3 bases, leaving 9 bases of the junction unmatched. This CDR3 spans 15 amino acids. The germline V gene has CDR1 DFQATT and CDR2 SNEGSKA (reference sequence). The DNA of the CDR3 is TGCAGTGCTAGGGTTCCGGGACTAGCTCTCAATGAGCAGTTCTTC. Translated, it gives CSARVPGLALNEQFF.

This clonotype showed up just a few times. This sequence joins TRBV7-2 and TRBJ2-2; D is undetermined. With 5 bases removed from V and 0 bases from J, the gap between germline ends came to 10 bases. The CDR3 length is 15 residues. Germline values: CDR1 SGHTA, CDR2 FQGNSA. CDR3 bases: TGTGCCAGCAGCCGACGGGTAACGAACACCGGGGAGCTGTTTTTT. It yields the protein CASSRRVTNTGELFF. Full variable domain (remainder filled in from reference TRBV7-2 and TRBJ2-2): GAGVSQSPSNKVTEKGKDVELRCDPISGHTALYWYRQSLGQGLEFLIYFQGNSAPDKSGLPSDRFSAERTGGSVSTLTIQRTQQEDSAVYLCASSRRVTNTGELFFGEGSRLTVL.

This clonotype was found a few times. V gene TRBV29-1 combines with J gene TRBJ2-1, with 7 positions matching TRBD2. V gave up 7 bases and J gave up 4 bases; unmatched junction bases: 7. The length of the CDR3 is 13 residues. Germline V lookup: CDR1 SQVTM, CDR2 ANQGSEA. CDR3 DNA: TGCAGCGGGGGGAGGGGAGGGTACAATGAGCAGTTCTTC. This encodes CSGGRGGYNEQFF.

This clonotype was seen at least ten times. CDR3: CSVEVQGLQFF. CDR3 sequence (DNA): TGCAGCGTTGAGGTACAGGGCTTGCAGTTCTTC. This chain links TRBV29-1 with TRBJ2-1; D is perhaps TRBD1 (6 bases). The CDR3 covers 11 residues. Germline V gene sequence: CDR1 SQVTM, CDR2 ANQGSEA. Trimming shortened V by 3 bases and J by 12 bases, and 12 bases separated the two germline ends.

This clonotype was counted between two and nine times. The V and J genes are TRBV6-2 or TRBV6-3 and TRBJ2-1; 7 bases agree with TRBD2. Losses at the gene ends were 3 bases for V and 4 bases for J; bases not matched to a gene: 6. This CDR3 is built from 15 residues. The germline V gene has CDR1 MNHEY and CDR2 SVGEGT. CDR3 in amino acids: CASSYPASGYNEQFF. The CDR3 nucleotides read TGTGCCAGCAGTTATCCGGCTAGCGGATACAATGAGCAGTTCTTC.

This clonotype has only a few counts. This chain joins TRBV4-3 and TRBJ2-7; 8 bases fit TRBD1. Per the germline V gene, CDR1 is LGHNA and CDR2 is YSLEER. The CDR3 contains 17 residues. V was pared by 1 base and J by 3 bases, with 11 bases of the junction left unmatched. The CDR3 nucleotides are TGCGCCAGCAGCCAAGTTCGGAAGACGGGACAGGACTACGAGCAGTACTTC. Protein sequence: CASSQVRKTGQDYEQYF.

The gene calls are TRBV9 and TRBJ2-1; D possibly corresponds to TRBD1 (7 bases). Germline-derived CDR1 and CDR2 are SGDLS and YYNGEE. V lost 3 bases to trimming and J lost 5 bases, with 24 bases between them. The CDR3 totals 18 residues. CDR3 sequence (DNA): TGTGCCAGCAGCGCCCGCGGGGACAGACCTGGCAACAACAATGAGCAGTTCTTC. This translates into CASSARGDRPGNNNEQFF. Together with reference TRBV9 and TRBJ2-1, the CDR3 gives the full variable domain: DSGVTQTPKHLITATGQRVTLRCSPRSGDLSVYWYQQSLDQGLQFLIQYYNGEERAKGNILERFSAQQFPDLHSELNLSSLELGDSALYFCASSARGDRPGNNNEQFFGPGTRLTVL.